The clone carrying this T cell receptor beta chain was recorded many times. Antigen unknown. TCRdb recomputed calls from the 5' RACE reads with MiXCR, one row per CDR3 protein. The sample has fewer than 550,000 distinct CDR3 sequences, approximately 5% seen once. This record comes from a study of CD8 T cells in ankylosing spondylitis. Study outcomes and limitations: A TCR beta motif made of fewer than ten highly homologous variants seemed typical of ankylosing spondylitis blood. Clones linked to disease, bearing a CD8+ phenotype, were relatively rare in peripheral blood.

V dropped 1 base and J dropped 10 bases, with 21 bases sitting between them. Germline V gene sequence: CDR1 SGHTA, CDR2 FQGNSA. The CDR3 has 16 amino acids. Sequencing was done on a sample of blood, either unsorted or a sorted T cell fraction (not recorded which). The V gene is TRBV7-2, the J gene TRBJ2-3; tentatively, D is TRBD2 (6 bases). The TCR originated in a male donor with ankylosing spondylitis. The CDR3 DNA is TGTGCCAGCAGCTTAGAGACTGCCGGGGGATGGATGTCGCAGTATTTT. Protein: CASSLETAGGWMSQYF.